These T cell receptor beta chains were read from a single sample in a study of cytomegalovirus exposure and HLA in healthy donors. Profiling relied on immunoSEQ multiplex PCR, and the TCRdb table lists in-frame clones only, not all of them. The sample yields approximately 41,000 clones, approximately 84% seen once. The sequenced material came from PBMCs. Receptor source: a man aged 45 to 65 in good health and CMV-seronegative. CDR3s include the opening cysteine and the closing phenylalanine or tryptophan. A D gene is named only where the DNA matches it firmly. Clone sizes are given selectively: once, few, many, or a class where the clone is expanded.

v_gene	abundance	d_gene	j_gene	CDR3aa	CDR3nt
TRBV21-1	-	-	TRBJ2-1	CASSKGRGAYNEQFF	TGTGCCAGCAGCAAAGGTAGGGGCGCCTACAATGAGCAGTTCTTC
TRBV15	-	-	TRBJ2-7	CATSRQGIEQYF	TGTGCCACCAGCAGACAGGGAATCGAGCAGTACTTC
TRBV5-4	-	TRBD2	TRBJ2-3	CASIDSGGADTQYF	TGTGCCAGTATCGACTCCGGGGGGGCAGATACGCAGTATTTT
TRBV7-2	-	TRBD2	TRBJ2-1	CASSLGLAGRDEQFF	TGTGCCAGCAGCTTAGGACTAGCGGGGAGGGATGAGCAGTTCTTC
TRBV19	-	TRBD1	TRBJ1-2	CASSPTGSLGYTF	TGTGCCAGTAGTCCGACAGGGAGTCTTGGCTACACCTTC
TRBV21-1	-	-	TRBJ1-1	CASSTLKNRGAENTEAFF	TGTGCCAGCAGCACCCTTAAAAACAGGGGCGCAGAGAACACTGAAGCTTTCTTT
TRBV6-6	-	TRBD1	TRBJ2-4	CASSQGTVAKNIQYF	TGTGCCAGCAGTCAAGGGACAGTAGCCAAAAACATTCAGTACTTC
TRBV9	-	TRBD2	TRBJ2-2	CASTRGSLTGELFF	TGTGCCAGCACCCGCGGGAGCCTCACCGGGGAGCTGTTTTTT
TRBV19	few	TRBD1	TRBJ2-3	CASSSLQGSTDTQYF	TGTGCCAGTAGTTCGCTACAGGGGAGCACAGATACGCAGTATTTT
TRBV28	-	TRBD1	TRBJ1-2	CASLDRGGLSGYTF	TGTGCCTCCCTTGACAGGGGGGGCTTAAGTGGCTACACCTTC
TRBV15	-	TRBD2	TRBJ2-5	CATSRDDGLAGEGETQYF	TGTGCCACCAGCAGAGATGATGGACTAGCGGGAGAGGGGGAGACCCAGTACTTC
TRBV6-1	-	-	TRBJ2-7	CAGSEDYGTYEQYF	TGTGCCGGCAGTGAAGATTACGGTACCTACGAGCAGTACTTC
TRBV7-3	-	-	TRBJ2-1	CASSFSSGYNEQFF	TGTGCCAGCAGCTTCTCCAGCGGGTACAATGAGCAGTTCTTC
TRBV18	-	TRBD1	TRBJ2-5	CASSPNTGGQETQYF	TGTGCCAGCTCGCCTAACACAGGGGGGCAAGAGACCCAGTACTTC
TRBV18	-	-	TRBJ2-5	CASSPESLGRDPRRETQYF	TGTGCCAGCTCACCGGAATCTCTAGGGCGGGACCCCCGTCGGGAGACCCAGTACTTC